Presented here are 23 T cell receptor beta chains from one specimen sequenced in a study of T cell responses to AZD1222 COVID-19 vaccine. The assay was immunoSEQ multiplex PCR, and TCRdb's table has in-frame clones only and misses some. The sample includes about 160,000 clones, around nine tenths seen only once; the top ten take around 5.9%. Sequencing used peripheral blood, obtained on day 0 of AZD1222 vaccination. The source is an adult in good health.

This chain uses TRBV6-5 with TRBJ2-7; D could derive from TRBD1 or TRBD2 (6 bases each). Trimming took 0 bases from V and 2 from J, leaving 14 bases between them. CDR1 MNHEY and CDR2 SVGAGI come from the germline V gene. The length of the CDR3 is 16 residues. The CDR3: CASSYSSGGDTYEQYF. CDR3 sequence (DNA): TGTGCCAGCAGTTACTCCTCTGGCGGGGACACCTACGAGCAGTACTTC.

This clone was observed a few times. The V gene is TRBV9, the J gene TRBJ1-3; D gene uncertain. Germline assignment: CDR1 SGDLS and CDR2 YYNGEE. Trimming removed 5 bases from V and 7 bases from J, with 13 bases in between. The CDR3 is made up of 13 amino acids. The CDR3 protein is CASRESGGNTIYF. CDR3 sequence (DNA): TGTGCCAGCAGGGAATCAGGAGGGAACACCATATATTTT.

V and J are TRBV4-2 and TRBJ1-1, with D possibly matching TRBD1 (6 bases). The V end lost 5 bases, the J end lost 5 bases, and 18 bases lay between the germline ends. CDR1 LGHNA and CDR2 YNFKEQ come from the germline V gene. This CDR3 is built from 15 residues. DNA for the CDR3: TGTGCCAGCAGCTCCCGGTTAGGAGGGGGGACTGAAGCTTTCTTT. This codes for CASSSRLGGGTEAFF.

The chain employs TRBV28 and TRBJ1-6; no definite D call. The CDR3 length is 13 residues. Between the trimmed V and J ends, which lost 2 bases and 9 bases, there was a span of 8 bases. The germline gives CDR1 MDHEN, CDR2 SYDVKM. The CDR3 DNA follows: TGTGCCAGCAGTTTAGTTAAGGGTTCACCCCTCCACTTT. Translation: CASSLVKGSPLHF.

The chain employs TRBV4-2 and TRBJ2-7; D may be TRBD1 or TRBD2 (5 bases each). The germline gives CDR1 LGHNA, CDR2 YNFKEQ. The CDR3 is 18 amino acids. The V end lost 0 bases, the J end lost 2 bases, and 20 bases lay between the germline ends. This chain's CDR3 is CASSQDWGRPGTTYEQYF. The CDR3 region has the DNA TGTGCCAGCAGCCAAGATTGGGGCCGGCCGGGAACCACCTACGAGCAGTACTTC.

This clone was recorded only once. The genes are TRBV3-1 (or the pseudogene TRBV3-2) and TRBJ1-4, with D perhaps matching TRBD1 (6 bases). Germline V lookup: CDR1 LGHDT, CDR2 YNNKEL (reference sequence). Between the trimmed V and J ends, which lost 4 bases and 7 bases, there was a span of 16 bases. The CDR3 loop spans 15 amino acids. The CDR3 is CASSRRTGNGEKLFF. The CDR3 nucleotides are TGTGCCAGCAGCCGCCGAACAGGGAACGGTGAAAAACTGTTTTTT.

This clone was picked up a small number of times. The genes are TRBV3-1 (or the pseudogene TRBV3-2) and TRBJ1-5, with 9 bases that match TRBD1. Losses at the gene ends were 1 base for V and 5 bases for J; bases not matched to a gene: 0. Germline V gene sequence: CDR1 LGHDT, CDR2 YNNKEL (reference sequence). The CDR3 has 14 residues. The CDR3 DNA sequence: TGTGCCAGCAGCCAAGGACAGGGGGATCAGCCCCAGCATTTT. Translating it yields CASSQGQGDQPQHF.

CDR3 sequence reads: CSARGGQGLETQYF. CDR3 nucleotide sequence: TGCAGCGCAAGAGGGGGACAGGGGCTGGAGACCCAGTACTTC. The genes are TRBV29-1 and TRBJ2-5; 10 bases line up with TRBD1. CDR1 is SQVTM and CDR2 is ANQGSEA in the germline V gene. J was trimmed by 5 bases and V by 7 bases; bases with no gene match: 10. The CDR3 loop spans 14 amino acids.

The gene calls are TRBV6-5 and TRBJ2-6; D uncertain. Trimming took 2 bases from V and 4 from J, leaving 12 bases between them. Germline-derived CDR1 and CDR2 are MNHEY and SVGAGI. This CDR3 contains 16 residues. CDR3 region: CASSYGKFSGANVLTF. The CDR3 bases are TGTGCCAGCAGTTACGGAAAGTTTTCCGGGGCCAACGTCCTGACTTTC.

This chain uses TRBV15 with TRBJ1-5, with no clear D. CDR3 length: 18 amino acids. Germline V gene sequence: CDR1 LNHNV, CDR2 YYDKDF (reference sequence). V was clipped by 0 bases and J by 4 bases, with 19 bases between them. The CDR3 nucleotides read TGTGCCACCAGCAGAGATCCCGTTTCGATGTGGGGAAATCAGCCCCAGCATTTT. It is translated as CATSRDPVSMWGNQPQHF.

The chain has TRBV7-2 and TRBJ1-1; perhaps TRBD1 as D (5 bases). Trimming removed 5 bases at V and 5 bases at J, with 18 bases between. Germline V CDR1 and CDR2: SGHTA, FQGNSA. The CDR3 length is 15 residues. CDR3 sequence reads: CASSLPRAGGTEAFF. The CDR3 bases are TGTGCCAGCAGCCTCCCGAGGGCGGGGGGGACTGAAGCTTTCTTT.

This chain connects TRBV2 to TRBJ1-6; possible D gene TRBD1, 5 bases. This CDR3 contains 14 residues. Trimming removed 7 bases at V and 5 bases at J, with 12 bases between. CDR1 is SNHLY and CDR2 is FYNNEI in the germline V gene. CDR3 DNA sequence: TGTGCCAGCACCCAGGGAAGGAATAATTCACCCCTCCACTTT. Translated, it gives CASTQGRNNSPLHF. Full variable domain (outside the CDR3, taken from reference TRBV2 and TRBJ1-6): EPEVTQTPSHQVTQMGQEVILRCVPISNHLYFYWYRQILGQKVEFLVSFYNNEISEKSEIFDDQFSVERPDGSNFTLKIRSTKLEDSAMYFCASTQGRNNSPLHFGNGTRLTVT.

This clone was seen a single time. CDR3: CASSPGLAGGLDEQFF. CDR3 nucleotide sequence: TGTGCCAGCAGCCCGGGACTAGCGGGGGGACTAGATGAGCAGTTCTTC. The rearrangement joins TRBV7-9 to TRBJ2-1, with TRBD2 matching over 15 bases. This CDR3 is 16 amino acids long. After removal of 5 bases from V and 8 bases from J, the junction contained 7 bases not matched to a gene. Looked up from germline, CDR1 is SEHNR and CDR2 is FQNEAQ (reference sequence).

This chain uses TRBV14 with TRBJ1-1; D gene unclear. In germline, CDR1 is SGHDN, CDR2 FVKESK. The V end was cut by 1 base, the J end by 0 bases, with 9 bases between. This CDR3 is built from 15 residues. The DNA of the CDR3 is TGTGCCAGCAGCCAAGCGAGGAGCTTGAACACTGAAGCTTTCTTT. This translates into CASSQARSLNTEAFF.

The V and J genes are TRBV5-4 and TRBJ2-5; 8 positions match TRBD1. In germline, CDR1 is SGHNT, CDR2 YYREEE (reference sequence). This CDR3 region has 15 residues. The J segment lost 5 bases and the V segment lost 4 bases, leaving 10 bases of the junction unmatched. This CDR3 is CASSPPQGALETQYF. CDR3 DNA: TGTGCCAGCAGCCCCCCCCAGGGGGCATTGGAGACCCAGTACTTC.

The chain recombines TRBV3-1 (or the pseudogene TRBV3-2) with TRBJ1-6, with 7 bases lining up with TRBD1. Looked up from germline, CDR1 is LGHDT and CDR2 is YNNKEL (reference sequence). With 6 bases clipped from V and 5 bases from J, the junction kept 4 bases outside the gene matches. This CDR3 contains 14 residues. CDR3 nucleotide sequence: TGTGCCAGCAGGTTTCAGGGGGATAATTCACCCCTCCACTTT. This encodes CASRFQGDNSPLHF.

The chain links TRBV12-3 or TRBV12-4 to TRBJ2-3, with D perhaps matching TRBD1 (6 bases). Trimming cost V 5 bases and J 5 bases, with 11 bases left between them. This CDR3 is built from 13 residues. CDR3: CASSETGGDTQYF. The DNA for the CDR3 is TGTGCCAGCAGTGAGACAGGCGGAGATACGCAGTATTTT.

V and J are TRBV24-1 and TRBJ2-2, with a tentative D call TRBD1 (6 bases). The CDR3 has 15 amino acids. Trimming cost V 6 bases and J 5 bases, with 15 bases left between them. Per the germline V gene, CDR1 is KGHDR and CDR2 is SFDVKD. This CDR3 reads CATSPPGQGTGELFF. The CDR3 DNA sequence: TGTGCCACCAGTCCCCCGGGGCAGGGGACCGGGGAGCTGTTTTTT.

The CDR3 here is CASSVGGGPGELFF. The CDR3 DNA follows: TGTGCCAGCAGCGTAGGCGGAGGGCCCGGGGAGCTGTTTTTT. The chain couples TRBV9 to TRBJ2-2; the D gene is possibly TRBD2 (6 bases). V was trimmed by 0 bases and J by 6 bases, leaving 9 bases between them. The CDR3 spans 14 residues. Per germline, CDR1 SGDLS and CDR2 YYNGEE.

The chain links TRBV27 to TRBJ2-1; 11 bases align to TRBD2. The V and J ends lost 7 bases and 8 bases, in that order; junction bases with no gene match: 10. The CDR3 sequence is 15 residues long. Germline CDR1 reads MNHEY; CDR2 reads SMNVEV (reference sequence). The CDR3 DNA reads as TGTGCCAGCAAAATAGCGGGAGGGCCGTACTATGAGCAGTTCTTC. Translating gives CASKIAGGPYYEQFF.

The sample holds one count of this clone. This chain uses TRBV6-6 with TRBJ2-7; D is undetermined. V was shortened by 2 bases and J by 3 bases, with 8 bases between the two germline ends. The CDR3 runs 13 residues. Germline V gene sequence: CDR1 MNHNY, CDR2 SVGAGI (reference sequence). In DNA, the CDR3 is TGTGCCAGCAGTTACCGACCCGACTACGAGCAGTACTTC. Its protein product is CASSYRPDYEQYF.

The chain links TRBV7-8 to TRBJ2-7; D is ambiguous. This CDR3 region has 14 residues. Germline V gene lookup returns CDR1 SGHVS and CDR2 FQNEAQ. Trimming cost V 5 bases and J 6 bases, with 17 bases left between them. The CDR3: CASSTITGRLEQYF. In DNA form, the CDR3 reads TGTGCCAGCAGCACCATAACCGGGCGGCTCGAGCAGTACTTC.

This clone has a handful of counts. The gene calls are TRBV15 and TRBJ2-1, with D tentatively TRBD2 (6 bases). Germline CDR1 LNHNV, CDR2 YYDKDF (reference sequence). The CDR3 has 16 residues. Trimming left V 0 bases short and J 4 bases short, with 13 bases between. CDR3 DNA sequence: TGTGCCACCAGCAGAGATACCGGGGGAAAATACAATGAGCAGTTCTTC. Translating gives CATSRDTGGKYNEQFF.